This T cell receptor (beta chain) derives from a study of blood T cell repertoires in COVID-19 (dated by TCRdb to 2019 to 2021). Describing the broader study: Samples from collaborators originated in the United States, Italy and Spain and spanned both the acute and convalescent phases of COVID-19. A freely available public database, intended as a resource for researchers studying the immune response to SARS-CoV-2, is where the repertoires were released. Deeply sampled blood TCRbeta repertoires from subjects exposed to, actively infected with, or recovered from COVID-19 were included in the dataset. A de-identified subject ID, COVID-19 status, age in years and sex were almost always included in the sample metadata. Where available, HLA class I and class II types were taken from metadata supplied by the sample provider and were not determined by assay-based typing. Samples were obtained from the ongoing ImmuneRACE study (first 160 participants) and from roughly 1,300 subjects provided by 6 global collaborators. The prospective study material was composed of cDNA or gDNA derived from T cells, B-cell-depleted T cells, or PBMCs.

TCRbeta CDR3 regions were amplified from genomic DNA using the immunoSEQ Assay, a bias-controlled multiplex PCR. Processing in the source paper ran as follows. The number of nucleated cells in each sample was estimated from the amplification of reference gene primers within the assay. To quantify the absolute abundance of each unique TCRbeta CDR3 rearrangement, sequence reads were collapsed and filtered. For each sample, productive Simpson clonality was calculated by taking the square root of Simpson's diversity index across productive rearrangements. Drawn from immuneACCESS, this table holds only the in-frame rearrangements with V and J called that TCRdb kept. Clones are partly lost; checked studies trace under half to an unresolved V gene and leave the rest unexplained. V, J and clone size are taken as reported in that table, and D and trimming were inferred from the DNA itself. In all, the sample holds over 130,000 clones, and roughly four fifths of those were seen once. The leading ten clones occupy 1.5% to 2% of the sample.

Results and caveats for the whole study, not just this receptor: The amount of clinical and demographic metadata varied by source and participant and was provided uncurated.

As concerns this clone: The specificity of this receptor is unknown. Base qualities were left out, and no much larger clone turns up one base away.

In the prospective study, participants were about 18 to 95 years old, resided in approximately 22 geographic areas of the United States, and were enrolled through a virtual design. Cohort assignment in the prospective study relied on participant-reported clinical history from a screening survey and a study questionnaire. A participant counted as exposed if, within 2 weeks of entering the study, that participant had been in contact with someone who had a PCR-confirmed or clinician-diagnosed COVID-19 case. In the prospective study, mobile phlebotomists collected whole blood, serum and a nasopharyngeal or oropharyngeal swab from each participant. Additional blood draws and questionnaires over an approximately 2-month period could optionally be provided by prospective study participants. Before DNA extraction, prospective study blood samples were shipped either frozen or at room temperature. The CDR3 sequence holds 17 residues, the cysteine and phenylalanine included. The CDR3 DNA has 51 bases and is translated from base 1. After removal of 0 bases from V and 5 bases from J, the junction retains 10 bases not matched to a gene. Looking up the germline V gene yields CDR1 SGHTS and CDR2 YDEGEE.

The sample consisted of PBMCs or T cells enriched from blood (not recorded which). The rearrangement combines TRBV5-8 with TRBJ2-5, with TRBD2 matching 10 junction bases. This sequence originates from a young woman who had been exposed to COVID-19. The CDR3 corresponds to CASSLGLAGDGRETQYF. The sequenced DNA: TGTGCCAGCAGCTTGGGTCTAGCGGGAGACGGGCGGGAGACCCAGTACTTC.